This T cell receptor (beta chain) was identified during a study of blood T cell repertoires in COVID-19. Study-wide context: Sample material is recorded as cDNA or gDNA derived from T cells, B-cell-depleted T cells, or PBMCs.

V was clipped by 3 bases and J by 0 bases; unmatched bases: 10. Germline V gene lookup returns CDR1 MNHEY and CDR2 SVGEGT. CDR3 length: 18 amino acids. Under the authors' procedure: Amplifying reference gene primers gave estimates of nucleated cell counts. Sequenced by immunoSEQ multiplex PCR; TCRdb stores in-frame clones only, minus some. That table furnishes V, J and clone size, whereas the DNA furnished D and trimming. This sample has 200,000 to 300,000 clones, with 70% to 90% found just once. The chain carries TRBV6-2 or TRBV6-3 and TRBJ1-5; 8 bases line up with TRBD1. The sequencing sample was made of peripheral blood. This sequence was found in a woman aged 40 to 55 who had recovered from COVID-19. The CDR3 coding sequence is TGTGCCAGCAGTTATAGGGCAGGGGGCCTCAATAGCAATCAGCCCCAGCATTTT. It translates to CASSYRAGGLNSNQPQHF.